This entry lists 15 T cell receptor beta chains sequenced from one sample in a study of T cells in localized non-small cell lung cancer. Clones were read by immunoSEQ multiplex PCR, and TCRdb kept only the in-frame ones, dropping some. The sample lists tens of thousands of clones, 88% occurring once. The source material was peripheral blood, sampled before any cancer treatment. Source of these receptors: a woman between 35 and 70 years old with stage I squamous cell lung carcinoma.

The rearrangement links TRBV2 to TRBJ2-3; 11 nucleotides match TRBD2. Per the germline V gene, CDR1 is SNHLY and CDR2 is FYNNEI. CDR3 length: 16 residues. Unmatched junction bases numbered 7, after V lost 4 bases and J lost 4 bases. CDR3 sequence: CASSAYGTSGADTQYF. For the CDR3, the DNA is TGTGCCAGCAGTGCATACGGGACTAGCGGTGCAGATACGCAGTATTTT.

DNA for the CDR3: TGTGCCACCAGCAGAGATCGGTTGGGGCAGATAGAGCAGTACTTC. It yields the protein CATSRDRLGQIEQYF. The chain employs TRBV15 and TRBJ2-7, with TRBD1 as a possible D gene (5 bases). Looked up from germline, CDR1 is LNHNV and CDR2 is YYDKDF (reference sequence). This CDR3 is 15 amino acids long. The V gene lost 0 bases and the J gene lost 7 bases, with 16 bases spanning the gap.

This chain joins TRBV9 and TRBJ2-3; D is ambiguous. V gave up 0 bases and J gave up 5 bases, with 19 bases separating them. CDR1 and CDR2 from the germline V gene are SGDLS and YYNGEE. This CDR3 is built from 17 residues. The CDR3 nucleotides read TGTGCCAGCAGCGTAGCTGGTCGGGCTGGTATTGGAGATACGCAGTATTTT. It encodes CASSVAGRAGIGDTQYF. The entire variable domain, with the rest obtained from reference TRBV9 and TRBJ2-3, is as follows: DSGVTQTPKHLITATGQRVTLRCSPRSGDLSVYWYQQSLDQGLQFLIQYYNGEERAKGNILERFSAQQFPDLHSELNLSSLELGDSALYFCASSVAGRAGIGDTQYFGPGTRLTVL.

The rearrangement joins TRBV4-1 to TRBJ2-5, with 7 bases aligning to TRBD1. CDR1 and CDR2 from the germline V gene are MGHRA and YSYEKL. The CDR3 has 15 residues. Trimming at V came to 4 bases and at J to 5 bases, leaving 10 bases not matched to a gene. In DNA, the CDR3 is TGCGCCAGCAGCCTAAATGACAGGGTGTCGGAGACCCAGTACTTC. It specifies CASSLNDRVSETQYF.

This chain connects TRBV30 to TRBJ1-4, with 7 bases matching TRBD1. Trimming took 7 bases from V and 3 from J; bases not matched to a gene: 11. The germline CDR1 and CDR2 sequences are GTSNPN and SVGIG (reference sequence). The length of the CDR3 is 15 residues. This chain's CDR3 is CAYTPGQLPNEKLFF. CDR3 in DNA: TGTGCCTACACACCGGGACAGCTACCTAATGAAAAACTGTTTTTT.

This chain joins TRBV7-9 and TRBJ2-1; 8 bases fit TRBD2. The length of the CDR3 is 15 residues. Germline CDR1 SEHNR, CDR2 FQNEAQ (reference sequence). V shed 2 bases, J shed 7 bases, and the junction held 7 bases outside the gene matches. The CDR3 coding sequence is TGTGCCAGCAGCTTAATAGCGGGGACGAGTAATGAGCAGTTCTTC. It translates to CASSLIAGTSNEQFF.

This clone came up a few times. The chain recombines TRBV19 with TRBJ1-5, with 8 bases lining up with TRBD1. With V trimmed by 7 bases and J by 6 bases, 17 bases remained unmatched. This CDR3 comprises 17 residues. In germline, CDR1 is LNHDA, CDR2 SQIVND (reference sequence). The CDR3 DNA follows: TGTGCCAGTACCAAGGACGGGAACAGGGGGAGAGGTCAGCCCCAGCATTTT. As protein: CASTKDGNRGRGQPQHF.

V is TRBV29-1 and J is TRBJ2-5, with 7 nucleotides matching TRBD2. The CDR3 contains 14 residues. The V and J ends lost 0 bases and 7 bases, in that order; junction bases with no gene match: 8. The germline CDR1 and CDR2 sequences are SQVTM and ANQGSEA. The CDR3 reads CSVEEGSGPGTQYF. In DNA, the CDR3 is TGCAGCGTTGAAGAGGGTAGCGGGCCAGGGACCCAGTACTTC.

The chain has TRBV9 and TRBJ2-1, with 10 bases that match TRBD2. The V and J ends lost 0 bases and 10 bases, in that order; junction bases with no gene match: 4. Germline CDR1 SGDLS, CDR2 YYNGEE. This CDR3 is 14 amino acids long. DNA of the CDR3: TGTGCCAGCAGCGTAGGAGCGGGGGGGCGGGAGCAGTTCTTC. Protein: CASSVGAGGREQFF.

The rearrangement uses TRBV30 and TRBJ2-6; D perhaps matches TRBD1 (5 bases). CDR3 length: 12 amino acids. CDR1 and CDR2 (germline): GTSNPN, SVGIG (reference sequence). V lost 5 bases and J lost 4, with 6 bases in between. CDR3 DNA: TGTGCCTGGGGGGCAGGGGCCAACGTCCTGACTTTC. Protein: CAWGAGANVLTF.

The rearrangement links TRBV5-1 to TRBJ1-2; 11 positions agree with TRBD1. The germline gives CDR1 SGHRS, CDR2 YFSETQ. The junction had 1 base not matched to a gene; V was cut back by 0 bases and J by 6 bases. The CDR3 runs to 14 residues. In nucleotides, the CDR3 is TGCGCCAGCAGCTTGGCGGGACAGGGGGATGGCTACACCTTC. This codes for CASSLAGQGDGYTF.

This clone turned up a few times. The rearrangement uses TRBV19 and TRBJ2-3, with 7 nucleotides matching TRBD2. CDR1 is LNHDA and CDR2 is SQIVND in the germline V gene (reference sequence). The CDR3 sequence is 19 residues long. Losses at the gene ends were 3 bases for V and 6 bases for J; bases not matched to a gene: 21. The CDR3 spells CASSISSGTTSFNLDTQYF. CDR3 DNA: TGTGCCAGTAGTATTTCTTCGGGGACTACCTCATTTAATTTGGATACGCAGTATTTT.

This chain uses TRBV2 with TRBJ2-3, with 12 bases fitting TRBD2. V lost 5 bases to trimming and J lost 2 bases; unmatched junction nucleotides: 5. Germline V CDR1 and CDR2: SNHLY, FYNNEI. The CDR3 loop spans 16 amino acids. CDR3 amino acids: CASSSWTSGNTDTQYF. The CDR3 DNA reads as TGTGCCAGCAGTTCTTGGACTAGCGGGAACACAGATACGCAGTATTTT.

This chain uses TRBV6-1 with TRBJ1-6, with D unresolved. Between the trimmed V and J ends, which lost 3 bases and 9 bases, there was a span of 21 bases. The CDR3 length is 17 residues. Germline-derived CDR1 and CDR2 are MNHNS and SASEGT. The CDR3 bases are TGTGCCAGCAGTGAGTCTGCGTTGGAAAGTTCTGGTTCACCCCTCCACTTT. Its translation: CASSESALESSGSPLHF.

This chain uses TRBV19 with TRBJ2-4; D tentatively fits TRBD1 or TRBD2 (5 bases each). The CDR3 contains 13 residues. V gave up 5 bases and J gave up 6 bases, with 11 bases separating them. CDR1 is LNHDA and CDR2 is SQIVND in the germline V gene (reference sequence). The CDR3 protein is CASSPGRTNIQYF. The CDR3 DNA follows: TGTGCCAGTAGTCCGGGACGGACAAACATTCAGTACTTC.